The 22 T cell receptor beta chains reported below all come from one sample, sequenced in a study of cytomegalovirus exposure and HLA in healthy donors (dated by TCRdb to 2017 to 2019). The method behind the library was the immunoSEQ multiplex PCR assay. For the multiplex PCR, a mixture combining 60 forward primers for TCR Vbeta segments and 13 reverse primers for TCR Jbeta segments was used. Drawn from immuneACCESS, this table holds only the in-frame rearrangements with V and J called that TCRdb kept. Clones are partly lost; checked studies trace under half to an unresolved V gene and leave the rest unexplained. This sample has 150,000 to 200,000 clones in its table, and roughly 77% of those were observed once. The ten largest clones add up to 4.9% of the sample. Sequenced: PBMCs. The receptors were gathered from a male donor in good health and CMV-seronegative.

The V gene is TRBV5-1, the J gene TRBJ2-1; 10 bases map to TRBD2. The CDR3 contains 15 residues. Germline V CDR1 and CDR2: SGHRS, YFSETQ. V was pared by 2 bases and J by 2 bases, with 1 base of the junction left unmatched. This CDR3 is CASSFTSGAYNEQFF. CDR3 nucleotide sequence: TGCGCCAGCAGCTTCACTAGCGGGGCCTACAATGAGCAGTTCTTC. The variable domain in full, completed from reference TRBV5-1 and TRBJ2-1, reads KAGVTQTPRYLIKTRGQQVTLSCSPISGHRSVSWYQQTPGQGLQFLFEYFSETQRNKGNFPGRFSGRQFSNSRSEMNVSTLELGDSALYLCASSFTSGAYNEQFFGPGTRLTVL.

The chain uses TRBV7-9 and TRBJ1-2; perhaps TRBD1 as D (5 bases). Germline CDR1 is SEHNR and CDR2 is FQNEAQ (reference sequence). The CDR3 has 15 amino acids. Trimming shortened V by 8 bases and J by 5 bases, and 21 bases separated the two germline ends. The CDR3 nucleotides are TGTGCCAGCGCCCTTTACCAAGACGACAGATATGGCTACACCTTC. Protein: CASALYQDDRYGYTF.

The chain is built from TRBV7-3 and TRBJ2-7; TRBD2 agrees at 11 bases. V gave up 2 bases and J gave up 4 bases; unmatched junction bases: 4. From germline, CDR1 is SGHTA and CDR2 FQGTGA. The CDR3 runs to 15 residues. CDR3 sequence: CASSLGSGRVYEQYF. The DNA of the CDR3 is TGTGCCAGCAGCTTAGGTAGCGGGAGGGTTTACGAGCAGTACTTC.

V usage is TRBV5-1 and J usage is TRBJ2-5, with a possible D match to TRBD1 (5 bases). CDR1 and CDR2 (germline): SGHRS, YFSETQ. Trimming took off 3 bases at V and 3 bases at J, with 9 bases between the two ends. The CDR3 extends over 13 amino acids. CDR3 in amino acids: CASSSGQEETQYF. The CDR3, as DNA: TGCGCCAGCAGCTCTGGACAAGAAGAGACCCAGTACTTC.

In the case of this clone: Other DNA sequences in this specimen translate into the identical CDR3. The chain combines TRBV7-9 with TRBJ2-7; D call uncertain. Germline V gene sequence: CDR1 SEHNR, CDR2 FQNEAQ (reference sequence). The length of the CDR3 is 13 residues. The germline V and J ends were trimmed by 1 base and 1 base, with 5 bases remaining between them. The CDR3 sequence: CASSLGPSYEQYF. CDR3 nucleotide sequence: TGTGCCAGCAGCTTAGGGCCTTCCTACGAGCAGTACTTC.

The gene calls are TRBV7-9 and TRBJ2-7, with D perhaps matching TRBD2 (6 bases). The germline V gene encodes CDR1 SEHNR and CDR2 FQNEAQ (reference sequence). The CDR3 contains 17 residues. The germline V and J ends were trimmed by 4 bases and 0 bases, with 19 bases remaining between them. The CDR3 loop is CASSWRGYSDSSYEQYF. CDR3 DNA sequence: TGTGCCAGCAGCTGGAGGGGCTACAGTGACAGCTCCTACGAGCAGTACTTC.

Comments on this clone: A junction end diverges from the germline sequence, so it may reflect a read error. The chain links TRBV16 to TRBJ1-5, with 9 bases that match TRBD1. Germline CDR1 reads KGHSY; CDR2 reads FQNENV. The CDR3 length is 16 residues. The DNA for the CDR3 is TGTGCCAGCAGCCAATGGGGACAGGGTGAGAATCCGCCCCAGCATTTT. It translates to CASSQWGQGENPPQHF.

The CDR3 is CASSLGTAANYGYTF. In DNA, the CDR3 is TGCGCCAGCAGCTTAGGGACAGCTGCTAACTATGGCTACACCTTC. The J gene is TRBJ1-2, the V gene TRBV5-1; 7 nucleotides match TRBD1. The CDR3 contains 15 residues. After removal of 2 bases from V and 0 bases from J, the junction contained 4 bases not matched to a gene. Germline-derived CDR1 and CDR2 are SGHRS and YFSETQ.

This chain uses TRBV6-5 with TRBJ2-7; 8 bases match TRBD2. CDR3 length: 14 amino acids. Trimming removed 1 base from V and 6 bases from J; junction bases left unmatched: 5. Germline values: CDR1 MNHEY, CDR2 SVGAGI. The DNA for the CDR3 is TGTGCCAGCAGTTACTTGGGCCGGGGGGGCGAGCAGTACTTC. It encodes CASSYLGRGGEQYF.

This rearrangement joins TRBV10-3 to TRBJ2-7, with D perhaps TRBD1 or TRBD2 (6 bases each). This CDR3 spans 12 amino acids. Germline V lookup: CDR1 ENHRY, CDR2 SYGVKD. The ends were cut back, 6 bases at V and 6 bases at J, with 12 bases in the middle. In DNA form, the CDR3 reads TGTGCCATCAGGGAGGGGGGAGGCGAGCAGTACTTC. This translates into CAIREGGGEQYF.

The chain has TRBV7-2 and TRBJ1-4; 8 nucleotides align to TRBD1. V shed 5 bases, J shed 7 bases, and the junction held 3 bases outside the gene matches. Germline lookup yields CDR1 SGHTA and CDR2 FQGNSA. The CDR3 is made up of 13 amino acids. The CDR3 sequence: CASSRDRGEKLFF. Written as DNA, the CDR3 is TGTGCCAGCAGCCGAGACAGGGGTGAAAAACTGTTTTTT.

The CDR3 nucleotides read TGTGCCAGCAGAGACAGGGGATACGAGCAGTACTTC. Protein product: CASRDRGYEQYF. The chain couples TRBV6-5 to TRBJ2-7, with 8 nucleotides matching TRBD1. Germline assignment: CDR1 MNHEY and CDR2 SVGAGI. V trimming: 6 bases; J trimming: 4 bases; junction bases outside the gene matches: 2. This CDR3 region has 12 residues.

This chain connects TRBV6-5 to TRBJ2-5; no clear D gene. Germline V lookup: CDR1 MNHEY, CDR2 SVGAGI. Deletions cut 0 bases from V and 4 bases from J, with 9 bases between. CDR3 size: 14 residues. DNA for the CDR3: TGTGCCAGCAGTTACTCTCGAGCTCGAGAGACCCAGTACTTC. Its translation is CASSYSRARETQYF.

The genes are TRBV7-2 and TRBJ2-3, with 7 bases fitting TRBD2. This CDR3 spans 15 amino acids. Germline CDR1 is SGHTA and CDR2 is FQGNSA. V lost 1 base, J lost 4 bases, and 5 bases stayed unmatched. Written as DNA, the CDR3 is TGTGCCAGCAGCTTAGGGGCAGGGAGGGCAGATACGCAGTATTTT. As protein: CASSLGAGRADTQYF.

This chain joins TRBV6-6 and TRBJ2-1, with 9 bases that match TRBD2. J gave up 7 bases and V 5 bases, and 6 bases lay outside the gene matches. The CDR3 extends over 14 amino acids. From germline, CDR1 is MNHNY and CDR2 SVGAGI (reference sequence). CDR3 nucleotide sequence: TGTGCCAGCAGTACGAGCGGGAGGATGAATGAGCAGTTCTTC. Its translation is CASSTSGRMNEQFF.

The rearrangement joins TRBV9 to TRBJ1-3; D may be TRBD1 (6 bases). Germline V lookup: CDR1 SGDLS, CDR2 YYNGEE. The CDR3 runs to 16 residues. Deletions cut 0 bases from V and 0 bases from J, with 10 bases between. The CDR3 bases are TGTGCCAGCAGCGTAGCAGGGGTCAGCTCTGGAAACACCATATATTTT. Translation: CASSVAGVSSGNTIYF.

The chain recombines TRBV13 with TRBJ1-5; 7 bases fit TRBD1. The CDR3 consists of 14 residues. J lost 2 bases, V lost 5 bases, and 3 bases had no gene match. Germline loops: CDR1 PRHDT, CDR2 FYEKMQ (reference sequence). DNA for the CDR3: TGTGCCAGCAGCAACAGGGGCGGCAATCAGCCCCAGCATTTT. Encoded protein: CASSNRGGNQPQHF. Supplemented by reference TRBV13 and TRBJ1-5, the full variable domain reads AAGVIQSPRHLIKEKRETATLKCYPIPRHDTVYWYQQGPGQDPQFLISFYEKMQSDKGSIPDRFSAQQFSDYHSELNMSSLELGDSALYFCASSNRGGNQPQHFGDGTRLSIL.

The CDR3, as DNA: TGTGCCAGCCGCGGACTAGCGGGGGGCTCCTACGAGCAGTACTTC. It translates to CASRGLAGGSYEQYF. V usage is TRBV2 and J usage is TRBJ2-7, with 14 nucleotides matching TRBD2. This CDR3 comprises 15 residues. The ends lost 8 bases at V and 0 bases at J; junction bases unmatched: 3. The germline CDR1 and CDR2 sequences are SNHLY and FYNNEI.

The V and J genes are TRBV10-3 and TRBJ2-3, with a possible D match to TRBD2 (6 bases). The J call may be wrong; the DNA end is better matched by TRBJ2-5. CDR1 is ENHRY and CDR2 is SYGVKD in the germline V gene. The CDR3 loop spans 13 amino acids. CDR3: CAIRDYHQETQYF. The CDR3 DNA reads TGTGCCATCAGGGACTATCACCAAGAGACCCAGTACTTC.

The gene calls are TRBV18 and TRBJ2-5; TRBD2 matches at 7 bases. Losses at the gene ends were 3 bases for V and 5 bases for J; bases not matched to a gene: 9. CDR1 and CDR2 (germline): KGHSH, LQKENI. The CDR3 runs 15 residues. Here the CDR3 DNA reads TGTGCCAGCTCACCGCTGGCGGGAGTAGGGGAGACCCAGTACTTC. Translation gives CASSPLAGVGETQYF.

The genes are TRBV4-1 and TRBJ1-2, with 7 bases identical to TRBD1. Germline V gene data show CDR1 as MGHRA and CDR2 as YSYEKL. Trimming cost V 1 base and J 5 bases; bases outside gene matches: 7. The CDR3 spans 15 residues. The CDR3 sequence is CASSQVSGGKYGYTF. Here the CDR3 DNA reads TGCGCCAGCAGCCAAGTCTCAGGGGGGAAGTATGGCTACACCTTC.

This chain links TRBV18 with TRBJ2-7; tentatively, D is TRBD2 (6 bases). Germline V gene data show CDR1 as KGHSH and CDR2 as LQKENI. V lost 0 bases to trimming and J lost 6 bases, with 15 bases between them. This CDR3 is built from 15 residues. CDR3: CASSPPVGLWPEQYF. The CDR3 nucleotides read TGTGCCAGCTCACCACCGGTGGGACTCTGGCCCGAGCAGTACTTC.